This T cell receptor beta chain was sequenced in a study of T cells in Graves' hyperthyroidism and ophthalmopathy. Points from the study as a whole: Using 13 V-J features, a model discriminated ophthalmopathy from stable hyperthyroidism.

This clonotype was recorded a few times. Its target is not known. TCR beta CDR3 regions were amplified from RNA transcripts. The HTBI set primed first-round TCR CDR3 RT-PCR. TCRdb recomputed calls from the multiplex PCR reads with MiXCR, one row per CDR3 protein. Of some 650,000 distinct CDR3 sequences in the sample, roughly 16% were seen once. In the ophthalmopathy cohort, Clinical Activity Score was at least 3, NOSPECS grade at least 4, and duration under 3 months. The sequence was collected from a woman in her thirties or forties with Graves' ophthalmopathy. Sequencing input: blood.

The CDR3 here is CASRTGTGGYEKLFF. The DNA of the CDR3 is TGTGCCAGCAGGACCGGGACAGGGGGCTACGAAAAACTGTTTTTT. This rearrangement joins TRBV28 to TRBJ1-4, with 12 bases fitting TRBD1. The CDR3 runs to 15 residues. CDR1 and CDR2 from the germline V gene are MDHEN and SYDVKM. V was pared by 6 bases and J by 8 bases, with 7 bases of the junction left unmatched.